Below are 17 T cell receptor beta chains sequenced from a single sample in a study of T cells after yellow fever vaccination. In TCRdb, the 5' RACE reads were re-called with MiXCR into one record per CDR3 protein. The profile shows about 120,000 distinct CDR3 sequences, approximately 8.4% of them singletons. Here the sequenced sample was CD8+ T cells sorted from PBMCs, taken 45 days after the yellow fever booster vaccination. Source of these receptors: a man aged 25 to 40 who received the YFV17D yellow fever vaccine.

There are many counts of this clonotype. V and J are TRBV29-1 and TRBJ2-3, with 7 bases lining up with TRBD1. This CDR3 has 16 residues. V shed 4 bases and J 2 bases; nucleotides not matched to a gene: 12. Germline lookup yields CDR1 SQVTM and CDR2 ANQGSEA. The CDR3, as DNA: TGCAGCGTTGGGGTGGTAGGGGGCATTTTCACAGATACGCAGTATTTT. Residues: CSVGVVGGIFTDTQYF.

V is TRBV20-1 and J is TRBJ2-7; D gene unclear. V was pared by 6 bases and J by 2 bases, with 20 bases between. The CDR3 consists of 15 residues. Germline CDR1 DFQATT, CDR2 SNEGSKA (reference sequence). The DNA for the CDR3 is TGCAGTGCCACACGGCAGTATATTCCCCCCTACGAGCAGTACTTC. Its protein is CSATRQYIPPYEQYF.

At least ten counts were recorded for this clonotype. The rearrangement uses TRBV2 and TRBJ2-1; perhaps TRBD2 as D (6 bases). V dropped 8 bases and J dropped 9 bases, with 11 bases sitting between them. CDR1 SNHLY and CDR2 FYNNEI come from the germline V gene. This CDR3 comprises 11 residues. The CDR3 nucleotides are TGTGCCAGCGAGGAGGGCGTTGAGCAGTTCTTC. This codes for CASEEGVEQFF.

This clonotype was detected ten times or more. The chain couples TRBV20-1 to TRBJ2-7; D may be TRBD2 (6 bases). The CDR3 runs 17 residues. Trimming cost V 3 bases and J 4 bases, with 25 bases left between them. In germline, CDR1 is DFQATT, CDR2 SNEGSKA (reference sequence). The CDR3 spells CSARKRAGPHNSYEQYF. For the CDR3, the DNA is TGCAGTGCTAGGAAACGAGCGGGTCCTCATAACTCGTACGAGCAGTACTTC.

This clonotype came up many times. The chain is built from TRBV29-1 and TRBJ1-4; D is possibly TRBD1 (5 bases). V was shortened by 5 bases and J by 8 bases, with 15 bases between the two germline ends. The germline gives CDR1 SQVTM, CDR2 ANQGSEA. The CDR3 runs 13 residues. The CDR3 nucleotides are TGCAGCGTTTCCTCAGGGTATGGAGAAAAACTGTTTTTT. Protein sequence: CSVSSGYGEKLFF. The entire variable domain, with the rest obtained from reference TRBV29-1 and TRBJ1-4, is as follows: SAVISQKPSRDICQRGTSLTIQCQVDSQVTMMFWYRQQPGQSLTLIATANQGSEATYESGFVIDKFPISRPNLTFSTLTVSNMSPEDSSIYLCSVSSGYGEKLFFGSGTQLSVL.

This clonotype was recorded a few times. CDR3 loop: CSATPEGLGVETQYF. The CDR3 DNA is TGCAGTGCCACCCCGGAAGGGCTTGGCGTGGAGACCCAGTACTTC. This chain links TRBV20-1 with TRBJ2-5; unclear D gene. V shed 6 bases and J shed 5 bases, with 22 bases lying between them. This CDR3 region has 15 residues. Germline V gene data show CDR1 as DFQATT and CDR2 as SNEGSKA (reference sequence).

This clonotype was picked up a small number of times. This sequence joins TRBV9 and TRBJ2-2; D might be TRBD1 (6 bases). With 4 bases removed from V and 1 base from J, the gap between germline ends came to 14 bases. Germline values: CDR1 SGDLS, CDR2 YYNGEE. The CDR3 loop spans 16 amino acids. This chain's CDR3 is CASSRQASENTGELFF. The CDR3 nucleotides are TGTGCCAGCAGCCGACAGGCCTCGGAGAACACCGGGGAGCTGTTTTTT.

This clonotype was counted many times. The V call is TRBV7-6, the J call TRBJ1-3; no clear D. CDR3 size: 13 residues. In germline, CDR1 is SGHVS, CDR2 FNYEAQ. V was shortened by 5 bases and J by 4 bases, with 9 bases between the two germline ends. The CDR3 bases are TGTGCCAGCAGCCCTGCGCACGGAAACACCATATATTTT. This translates into CASSPAHGNTIYF.

This clonotype was observed many times. The chain has TRBV28 and TRBJ2-7; 10 bases fit TRBD2. CDR1 and CDR2 (germline): MDHEN, SYDVKM. The CDR3 has 15 amino acids. The V gene end was trimmed by 4 bases and the J gene end by 1 base; junction bases not matched to a gene: 4. DNA for the CDR3: TGTGCCAGCAGTTCCCCGACTAGCGGGTCCTACGAGCAGTACTTC. This sequence encodes CASSSPTSGSYEQYF.

This clonotype was recorded at least ten times. V and J are TRBV24-1 and TRBJ2-3, with D perhaps TRBD1 (5 bases). Trimming cost V 10 bases and J 2 bases, with 12 bases left between them. The CDR3 contains 13 residues. Germline V lookup: CDR1 KGHDR, CDR2 SFDVKD. In DNA form, the CDR3 reads TGTGCCACAGGAGACAGAAACACAGATACGCAGTATTTT. Translated, it gives CATGDRNTDTQYF.

The sample holds many counts of this clonotype. The chain combines TRBV12-3 or TRBV12-4 with TRBJ2-3, with 7 bases fitting TRBD2. This CDR3 is 13 amino acids long. The trim removed 8 bases at V and 3 bases at J, leaving 5 bases unmatched. The CDR3 region has the DNA TGTGCCAGCTTCATCGGGGGGACAGATACGCAGTATTTT. This translates into CASFIGGTDTQYF.

The rearrangement links TRBV18 to TRBJ2-7, with D possibly matching TRBD2 (6 bases). The germline gives CDR1 KGHSH, CDR2 LQKENI. Trimming pared 3 bases from V and 4 bases from J, leaving 13 bases between. The CDR3 runs to 14 residues. CDR3 loop: CASSPPLGGYEQYF. The DNA of the CDR3 is TGTGCCAGCTCACCTCCCCTCGGAGGGTACGAGCAGTACTTC.

This clonotype was observed a few times. The chain recombines TRBV7-8 with TRBJ2-5; D not certain. V lost 7 bases to trimming and J lost 3 bases, with 9 bases between them. Germline V gene sequence: CDR1 SGHVS, CDR2 FQNEAQ. The CDR3 runs to 12 residues. CDR3 loop: CASTYNKETQYF. The CDR3 DNA follows: TGTGCCAGCACGTACAACAAAGAGACCCAGTACTTC.

This clonotype has ten or more counts. The V and J genes are TRBV6-1 and TRBJ1-2; no clear D gene. Trimming took off 3 bases at V and 3 bases at J, with 2 bases between the two ends. This CDR3 region has 11 residues. Germline values: CDR1 MNHNS, CDR2 SASEGT. CDR3 DNA: TGTGCCAGCAGTGACTACTATGGCTACACCTTC. This encodes CASSDYYGYTF.

This clonotype was picked up many times. CDR3 DNA: TGTGCCAGCAGTATCCAGGGAGAGCAGTACTTC. It yields the protein CASSIQGEQYF. The chain joins TRBV2 to TRBJ2-7, with D possibly matching TRBD1 (5 bases). Germline assignment: CDR1 SNHLY and CDR2 FYNNEI. Trimming shortened V by 5 bases and J by 7 bases, and 9 bases separated the two germline ends. The CDR3 is made up of 11 amino acids.

The rearrangement links TRBV5-4 to TRBJ2-1; TRBD1 matches at 7 bases. The germline gives CDR1 SGHNT, CDR2 YYREEE (reference sequence). Germline trimming cut 6 bases from V and 4 bases from J; bases unmatched to any gene: 7. This CDR3 region has 14 residues. CDR3 residues: CASNPQGVYNEQFF. The CDR3 nucleotides are TGTGCCAGCAATCCCCAGGGGGTTTACAATGAGCAGTTCTTC.

This clonotype was seen many times. The CDR3 sequence is CSVPGLAAYEQYF. In DNA form, the CDR3 reads TGCAGTGTCCCGGGACTAGCGGCCTACGAGCAGTACTTC. The chain is built from TRBV20-1 and TRBJ2-7; 11 bases map to TRBD2. Germline V CDR1 and CDR2: DFQATT, SNEGSKA (reference sequence). CDR3 size: 13 residues. V lost 7 bases, J lost 2 bases, and 4 bases stayed unmatched.